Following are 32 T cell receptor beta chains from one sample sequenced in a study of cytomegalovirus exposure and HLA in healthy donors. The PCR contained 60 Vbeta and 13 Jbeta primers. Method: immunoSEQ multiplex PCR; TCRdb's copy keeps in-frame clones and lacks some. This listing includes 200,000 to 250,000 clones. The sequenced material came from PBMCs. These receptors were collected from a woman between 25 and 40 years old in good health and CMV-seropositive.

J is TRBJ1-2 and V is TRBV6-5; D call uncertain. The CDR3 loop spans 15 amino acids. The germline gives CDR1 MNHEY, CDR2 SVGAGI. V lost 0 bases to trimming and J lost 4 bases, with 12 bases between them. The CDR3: CASSYSRPQIYGYTF. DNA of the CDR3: TGTGCCAGCAGTTACTCGAGGCCGCAGATCTATGGCTACACCTTC.

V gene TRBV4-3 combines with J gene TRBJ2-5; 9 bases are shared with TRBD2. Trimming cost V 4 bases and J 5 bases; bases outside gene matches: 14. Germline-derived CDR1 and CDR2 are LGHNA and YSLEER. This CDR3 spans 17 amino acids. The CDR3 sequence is CASSRSIPYSGGETQYF. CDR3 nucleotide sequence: TGCGCCAGCAGCCGATCCATCCCATACAGCGGGGGGGAGACCCAGTACTTC.

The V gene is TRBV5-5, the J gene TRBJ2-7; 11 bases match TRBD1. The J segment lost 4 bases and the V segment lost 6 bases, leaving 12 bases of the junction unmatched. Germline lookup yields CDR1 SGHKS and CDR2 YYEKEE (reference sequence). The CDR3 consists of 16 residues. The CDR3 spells CASTRSRDRGYYEQYF. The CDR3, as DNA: TGTGCCAGCACCCGATCCCGGGACAGGGGGTATTACGAGCAGTACTTC.

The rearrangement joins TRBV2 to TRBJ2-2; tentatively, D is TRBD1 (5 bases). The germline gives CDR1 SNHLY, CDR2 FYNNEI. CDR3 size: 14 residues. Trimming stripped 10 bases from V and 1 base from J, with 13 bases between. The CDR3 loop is CATQGRGNTGELFF. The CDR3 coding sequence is TGTGCCACCCAGGGAAGAGGGAACACCGGGGAGCTGTTTTTT.

CDR3 sequence (DNA): TGTGCCAGCAGTGAGGGGGCACCCGTATACAATGAGCAGTTCTTC. It codes for CASSEGAPVYNEQFF. This chain links TRBV25-1 with TRBJ2-1, with D maybe TRBD1 (6 bases). CDR3 size: 15 residues. Trimming shortened V by 3 bases and J by 4 bases, and 13 bases separated the two germline ends. The V gene's germline CDR1 is MGHDK and CDR2 SYGVNS. Based on the CDR3 plus reference TRBV25-1 and TRBJ2-1, the full variable domain is EADIYQTPRYLVIGTGKKITLECSQTMGHDKMYWYQQDPGMELHLIHYSYGVNSTEKGDLSSESTVSRIRTEHFPLTLESARPSHTSQYLCASSEGAPVYNEQFFGPGTRLTVL.

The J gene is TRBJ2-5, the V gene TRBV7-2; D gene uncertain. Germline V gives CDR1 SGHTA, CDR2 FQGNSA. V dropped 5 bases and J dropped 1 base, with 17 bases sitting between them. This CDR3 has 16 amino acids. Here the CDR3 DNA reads TGTGCCAGCAGCCTAGGAGAGGTACGAGGCCAAGAGACCCAGTACTTC. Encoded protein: CASSLGEVRGQETQYF. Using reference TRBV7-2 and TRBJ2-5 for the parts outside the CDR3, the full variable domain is GAGVSQSPSNKVTEKGKDVELRCDPISGHTALYWYRQSLGQGLEFLIYFQGNSAPDKSGLPSDRFSAERTGGSVSTLTIQRTQQEDSAVYLCASSLGEVRGQETQYFGPGTRLLVL.

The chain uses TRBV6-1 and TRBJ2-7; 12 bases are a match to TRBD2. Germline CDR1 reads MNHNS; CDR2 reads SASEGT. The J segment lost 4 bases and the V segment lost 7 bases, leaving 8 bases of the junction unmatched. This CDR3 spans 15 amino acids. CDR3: CASTKLAGGTYEQYF. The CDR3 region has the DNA TGTGCCAGCACCAAACTAGCGGGAGGTACATACGAGCAGTACTTC.

CDR3 nucleotides: TGTGCCGCATCCTCCGGGACTAGCACAGATACGCAGTATTTT. Protein: CAASSGTSTDTQYF. The chain carries TRBV10-3 and TRBJ2-3; D is perhaps TRBD2 (6 bases). The V gene lost 11 bases and the J gene lost 0 bases, with 15 bases spanning the gap. From germline, CDR1 is ENHRY and CDR2 SYGVKD. The CDR3 runs 14 residues.

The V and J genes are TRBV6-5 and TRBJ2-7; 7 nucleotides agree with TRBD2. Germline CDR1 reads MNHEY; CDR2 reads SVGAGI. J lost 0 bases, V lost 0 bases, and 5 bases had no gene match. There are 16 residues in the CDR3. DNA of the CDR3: TGTGCCAGCAGTTACTCGGTCGGGGGGACCTCCTACGAGCAGTACTTC. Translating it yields CASSYSVGGTSYEQYF.

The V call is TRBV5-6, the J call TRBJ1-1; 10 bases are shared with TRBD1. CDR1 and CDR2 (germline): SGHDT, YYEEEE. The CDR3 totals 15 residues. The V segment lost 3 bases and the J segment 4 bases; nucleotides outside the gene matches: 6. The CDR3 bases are TGTGCCAGCAGCTCGACAGGGGGCGTTGGCACTGAAGCTTTCTTT. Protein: CASSSTGGVGTEAFF. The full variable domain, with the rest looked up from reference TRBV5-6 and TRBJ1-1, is DAGVTQSPTHLIKTRGQQVTLRCSPKSGHDTVSWYQQALGQGPQFIFQYYEEEERQRGNFPDRFSGHQFPNYSSELNVNALLLGDSALYLCASSSTGGVGTEAFFGQGTRLTVV.

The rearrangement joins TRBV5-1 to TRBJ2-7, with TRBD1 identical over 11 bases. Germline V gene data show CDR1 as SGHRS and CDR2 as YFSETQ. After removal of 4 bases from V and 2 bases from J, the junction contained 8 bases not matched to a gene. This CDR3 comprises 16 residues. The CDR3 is CASSGDRGTLPYEQYF. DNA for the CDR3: TGCGCCAGCAGCGGGGACAGGGGGACCCTTCCCTACGAGCAGTACTTC. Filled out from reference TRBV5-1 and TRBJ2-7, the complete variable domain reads KAGVTQTPRYLIKTRGQQVTLSCSPISGHRSVSWYQQTPGQGLQFLFEYFSETQRNKGNFPGRFSGRQFSNSRSEMNVSTLELGDSALYLCASSGDRGTLPYEQYFGPGTRLTVT.

CDR3 DNA: TGTGCCAGCAGGGGGACAGGAAAAAATTCACCCCTCCACTTT. As protein: CASRGTGKNSPLHF. This chain links TRBV6-5 with TRBJ1-6; TRBD1 matches 8 bases. J lost 7 bases, V lost 6 bases, and 5 bases had no gene match. There are 14 residues in the CDR3. Germline CDR1 reads MNHEY; CDR2 reads SVGAGI.

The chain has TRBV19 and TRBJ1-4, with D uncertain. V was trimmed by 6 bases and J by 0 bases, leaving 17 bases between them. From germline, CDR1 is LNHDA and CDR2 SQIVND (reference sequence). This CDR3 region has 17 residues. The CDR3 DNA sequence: TGTGCCAGTAGCACCCAGTGGGCAGATGCAACTAATGAAAAACTGTTTTTT. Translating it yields CASSTQWADATNEKLFF.

CDR3 nucleotide sequence: TGCGCCAGCAGCTGGGGGGTAGCGGAACCAACAGATACGCAGTATTTT. Residues: CASSWGVAEPTDTQYF. The chain combines TRBV5-1 with TRBJ2-3; tentatively, D is TRBD2 (6 bases). V lost 3 bases and J 3 bases, leaving 17 bases between the germline ends. The V gene's germline CDR1 is SGHRS and CDR2 YFSETQ. The CDR3 extends over 16 amino acids. Combining the CDR3 with reference TRBV5-1 and TRBJ2-3 gives the whole variable domain KAGVTQTPRYLIKTRGQQVTLSCSPISGHRSVSWYQQTPGQGLQFLFEYFSETQRNKGNFPGRFSGRQFSNSRSEMNVSTLELGDSALYLCASSWGVAEPTDTQYFGPGTRLTVL.

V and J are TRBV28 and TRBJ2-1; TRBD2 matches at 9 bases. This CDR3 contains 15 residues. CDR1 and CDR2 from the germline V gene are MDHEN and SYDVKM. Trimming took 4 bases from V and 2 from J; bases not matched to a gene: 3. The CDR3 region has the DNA TGTGCCAGCAGTTCTCTAGCGGGACCCTACAATGAGCAGTTCTTC. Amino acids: CASSSLAGPYNEQFF.

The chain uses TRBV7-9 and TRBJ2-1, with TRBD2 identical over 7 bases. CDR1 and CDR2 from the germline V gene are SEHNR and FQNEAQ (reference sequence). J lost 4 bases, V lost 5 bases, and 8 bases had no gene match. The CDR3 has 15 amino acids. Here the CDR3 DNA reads TGTGCCAGCAGCCCAGTGGGGGGGAAATACAATGAGCAGTTCTTC. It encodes CASSPVGGKYNEQFF.

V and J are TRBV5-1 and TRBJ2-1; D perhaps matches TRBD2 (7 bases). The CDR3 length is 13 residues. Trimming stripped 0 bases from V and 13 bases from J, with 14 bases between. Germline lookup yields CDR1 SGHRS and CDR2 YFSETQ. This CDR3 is CASSLEFGGGQFF. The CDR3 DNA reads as TGCGCCAGCAGCTTGGAGTTTGGGGGGGGCCAGTTCTTC.

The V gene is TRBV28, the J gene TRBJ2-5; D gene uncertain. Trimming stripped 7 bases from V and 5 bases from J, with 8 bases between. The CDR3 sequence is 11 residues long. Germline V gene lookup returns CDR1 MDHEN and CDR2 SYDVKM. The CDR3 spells CASIIGETQYF. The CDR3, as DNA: TGTGCCAGCATAATCGGGGAGACCCAGTACTTC.

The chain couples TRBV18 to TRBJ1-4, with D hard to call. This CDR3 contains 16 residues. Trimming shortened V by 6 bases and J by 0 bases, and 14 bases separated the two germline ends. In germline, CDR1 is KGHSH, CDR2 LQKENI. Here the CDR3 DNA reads TGTGCCAGCTCTATCCTGACTAGTTCAACTAATGAAAAACTGTTTTTT. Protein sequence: CASSILTSSTNEKLFF.

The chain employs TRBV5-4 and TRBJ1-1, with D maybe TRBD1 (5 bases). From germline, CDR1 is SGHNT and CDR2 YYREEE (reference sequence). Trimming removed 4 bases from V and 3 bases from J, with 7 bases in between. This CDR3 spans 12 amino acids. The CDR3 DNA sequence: TGTGCCAGCAGCCGACAGCACACTGAAGCTTTCTTT. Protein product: CASSRQHTEAFF.

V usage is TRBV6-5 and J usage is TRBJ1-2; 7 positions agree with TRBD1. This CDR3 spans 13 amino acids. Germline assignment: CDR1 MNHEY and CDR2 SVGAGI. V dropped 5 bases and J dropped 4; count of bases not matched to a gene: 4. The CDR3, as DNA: TGTGCCAGCAGTGTCGACAGGGTCTATGGCTACACCTTC. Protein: CASSVDRVYGYTF.

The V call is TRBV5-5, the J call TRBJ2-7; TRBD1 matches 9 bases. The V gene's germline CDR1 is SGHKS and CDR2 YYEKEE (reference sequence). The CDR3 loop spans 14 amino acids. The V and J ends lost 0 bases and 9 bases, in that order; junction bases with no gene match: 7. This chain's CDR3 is CASSLVGQGSRQYF. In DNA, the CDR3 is TGTGCCAGCAGCTTGGTAGGACAGGGGTCACGGCAGTACTTC.

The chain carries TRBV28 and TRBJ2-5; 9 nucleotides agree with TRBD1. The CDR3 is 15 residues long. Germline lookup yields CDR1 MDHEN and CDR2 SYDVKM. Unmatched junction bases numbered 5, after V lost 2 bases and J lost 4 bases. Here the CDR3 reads CASSLGQGRGETQYF. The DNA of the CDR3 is TGTGCCAGCAGTTTAGGACAGGGGAGGGGAGAGACCCAGTACTTC.

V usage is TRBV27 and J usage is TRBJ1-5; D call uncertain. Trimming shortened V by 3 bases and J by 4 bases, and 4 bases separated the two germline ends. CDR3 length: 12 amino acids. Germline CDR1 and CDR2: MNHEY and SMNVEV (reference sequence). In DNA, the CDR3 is TGTGCCAGCAGTTTTACTAATCAGCCCCAGCATTTT. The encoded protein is CASSFTNQPQHF.

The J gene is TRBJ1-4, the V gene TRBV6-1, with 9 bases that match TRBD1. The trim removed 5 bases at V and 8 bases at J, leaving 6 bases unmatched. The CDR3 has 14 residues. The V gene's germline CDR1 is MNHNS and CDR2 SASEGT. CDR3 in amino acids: CASSILDRGEKLFF. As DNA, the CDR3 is TGTGCCAGCAGTATTCTGGACAGGGGCGAAAAACTGTTTTTT.

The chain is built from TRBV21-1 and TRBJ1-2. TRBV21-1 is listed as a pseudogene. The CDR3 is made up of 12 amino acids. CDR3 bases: TGTGCCAGCAGCACGACCGGGTATGGCTACACCTTC. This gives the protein CASSTTGYGYTF.

In DNA, the CDR3 is TGTGCCAGCAGACAGACAGGGGGTGGCTATGGCTACACCTTC. Protein: CASRQTGGGYGYTF. V gene TRBV6-1 combines with J gene TRBJ1-2; 9 nucleotides match TRBD1. The germline V gene encodes CDR1 MNHNS and CDR2 SASEGT. The length of the CDR3 is 14 residues. V shed 6 bases and J 4 bases; nucleotides not matched to a gene: 6.

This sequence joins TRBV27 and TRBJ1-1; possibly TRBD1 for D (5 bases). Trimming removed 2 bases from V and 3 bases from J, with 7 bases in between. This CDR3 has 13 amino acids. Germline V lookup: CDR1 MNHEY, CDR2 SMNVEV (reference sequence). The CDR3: CASSLEGDTEAFF. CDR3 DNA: TGTGCCAGCAGTTTAGAAGGGGACACTGAAGCTTTCTTT.

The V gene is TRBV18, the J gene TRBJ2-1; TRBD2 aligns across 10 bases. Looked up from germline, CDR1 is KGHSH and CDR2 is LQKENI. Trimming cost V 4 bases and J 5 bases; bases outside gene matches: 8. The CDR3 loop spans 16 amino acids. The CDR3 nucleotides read TGTGCCAGCTCACGGCGAAGCGGGGGGGCCGACAATGAGCAGTTCTTC. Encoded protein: CASSRRSGGADNEQFF. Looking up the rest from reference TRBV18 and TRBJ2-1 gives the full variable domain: NAGVMQNPRHLVRRRGQEARLRCSPMKGHSHVYWYRQLPEEGLKFMVYLQKENIIDESGMPKERFSAEFPKEGPSILRIQQVVRGDSAAYFCASSRRSGGADNEQFFGPGTRLTVL.

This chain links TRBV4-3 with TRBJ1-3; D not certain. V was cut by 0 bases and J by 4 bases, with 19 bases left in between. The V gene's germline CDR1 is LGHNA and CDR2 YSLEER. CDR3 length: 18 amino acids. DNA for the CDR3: TGCGCCAGCAGCCAAGATGAAGACTTAGGGCGGGCGGGAAACACCATATATTTT. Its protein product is CASSQDEDLGRAGNTIYF.

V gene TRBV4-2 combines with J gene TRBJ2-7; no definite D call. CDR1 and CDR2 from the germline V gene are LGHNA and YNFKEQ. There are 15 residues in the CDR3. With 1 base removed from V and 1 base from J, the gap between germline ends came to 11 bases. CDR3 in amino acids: CASSQAPDKSYEQYF. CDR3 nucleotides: TGTGCCAGCAGCCAAGCGCCTGACAAATCCTACGAGCAGTACTTC.

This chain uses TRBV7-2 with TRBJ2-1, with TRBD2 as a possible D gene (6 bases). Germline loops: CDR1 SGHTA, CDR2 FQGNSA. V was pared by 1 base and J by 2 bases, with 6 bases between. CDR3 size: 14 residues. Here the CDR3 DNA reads TGTGCCAGCAGCTTAGGCGGGACCTACAATGAGCAGTTCTTC. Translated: CASSLGGTYNEQFF.